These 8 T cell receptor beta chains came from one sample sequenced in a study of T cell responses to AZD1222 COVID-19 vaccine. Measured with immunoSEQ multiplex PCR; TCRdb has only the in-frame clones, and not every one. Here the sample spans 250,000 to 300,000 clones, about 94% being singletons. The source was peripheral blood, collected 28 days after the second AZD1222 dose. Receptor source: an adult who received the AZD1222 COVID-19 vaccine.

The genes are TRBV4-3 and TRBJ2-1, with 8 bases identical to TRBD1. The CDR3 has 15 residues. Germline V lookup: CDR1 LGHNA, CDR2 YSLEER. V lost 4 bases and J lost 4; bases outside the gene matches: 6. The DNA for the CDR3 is TGCGCCAGCAGCCCGACAGGGGTTTTATACAATGAGCAGTTCTTC. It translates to CASSPTGVLYNEQFF.

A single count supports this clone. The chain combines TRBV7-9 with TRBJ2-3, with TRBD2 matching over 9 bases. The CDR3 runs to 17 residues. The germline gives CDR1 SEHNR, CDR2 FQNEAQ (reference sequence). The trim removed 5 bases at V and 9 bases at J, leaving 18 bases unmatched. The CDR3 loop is CASSPLKGRGGQGTQYF. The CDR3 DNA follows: TGTGCCAGCAGCCCATTAAAGGGGCGGGGGGGCCAAGGAACGCAGTATTTT.

The CDR3 loop is CASSPWGEETYEQYF. The CDR3 coding sequence is TGTGCCAGCAGCCCTTGGGGGGAGGAGACCTACGAGCAGTACTTC. The J gene is TRBJ2-7, the V gene TRBV28, with a weak D call TRBD2 (6 bases). The V gene lost 6 bases and the J gene lost 2 bases, with 17 bases spanning the gap. This CDR3 has 15 residues. Per the germline V gene, CDR1 is MDHEN and CDR2 is SYDVKM.

CDR3 amino acids: CASRGQLQYF. DNA for the CDR3: TGTGCCAGCAGGGGACAGTTGCAGTATTTT. The rearrangement joins TRBV6-5 to TRBJ2-3, with 7 bases matching TRBD1. CDR3 length: 10 amino acids. V shed 6 bases, J shed 11 bases, and the junction held 2 bases outside the gene matches. In germline, CDR1 is MNHEY, CDR2 SVGAGI.

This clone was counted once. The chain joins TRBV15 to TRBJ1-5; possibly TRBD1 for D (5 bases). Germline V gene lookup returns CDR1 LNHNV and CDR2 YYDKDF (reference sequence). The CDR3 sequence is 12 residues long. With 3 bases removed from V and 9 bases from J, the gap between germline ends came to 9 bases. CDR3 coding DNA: TGTGCCACCAGCAGGGATGGGGGGCCCCAGCATTTT. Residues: CATSRDGGPQHF.

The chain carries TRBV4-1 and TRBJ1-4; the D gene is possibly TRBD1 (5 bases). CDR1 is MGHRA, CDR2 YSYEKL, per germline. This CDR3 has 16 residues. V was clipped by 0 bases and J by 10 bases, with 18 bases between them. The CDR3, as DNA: TGCGCCAGCAGCCAAGATGGGGGGAACCCGACCGGAAAACTGTTTTTT. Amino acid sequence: CASSQDGGNPTGKLFF.

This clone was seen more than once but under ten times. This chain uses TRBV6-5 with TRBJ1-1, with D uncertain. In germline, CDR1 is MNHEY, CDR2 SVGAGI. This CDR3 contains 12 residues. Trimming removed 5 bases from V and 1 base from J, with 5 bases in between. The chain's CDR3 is CASSRGNTEAFF. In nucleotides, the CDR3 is TGTGCCAGCAGTCGGGGGAACACTGAAGCTTTCTTT.

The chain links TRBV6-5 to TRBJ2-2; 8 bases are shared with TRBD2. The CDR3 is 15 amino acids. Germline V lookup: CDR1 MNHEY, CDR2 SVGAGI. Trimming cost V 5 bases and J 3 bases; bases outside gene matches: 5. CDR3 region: CASSTGLVYTGELFF. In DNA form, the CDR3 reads TGTGCCAGCAGTACGGGACTAGTGTACACCGGGGAGCTGTTTTTT.